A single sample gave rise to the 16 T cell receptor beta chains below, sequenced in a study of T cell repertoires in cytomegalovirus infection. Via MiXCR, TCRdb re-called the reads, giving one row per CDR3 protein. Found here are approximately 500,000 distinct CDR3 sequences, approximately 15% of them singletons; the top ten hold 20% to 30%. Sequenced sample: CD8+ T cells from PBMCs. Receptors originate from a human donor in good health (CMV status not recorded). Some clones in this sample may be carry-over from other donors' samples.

In DNA form, the CDR3 reads TGTGCCTGGAGACCCTCCGTAGCAGGGCAAGAGACCCAGTACTTC. It encodes CAWRPSVAGQETQYF. The chain combines TRBV30 with TRBJ2-5, with D possibly matching TRBD1 (5 bases). This CDR3 spans 15 amino acids. Between the trimmed V and J ends, which lost 3 bases and 2 bases, there was a span of 16 bases. The germline V gene has CDR1 GTSNPN and CDR2 SVGIG (reference sequence).

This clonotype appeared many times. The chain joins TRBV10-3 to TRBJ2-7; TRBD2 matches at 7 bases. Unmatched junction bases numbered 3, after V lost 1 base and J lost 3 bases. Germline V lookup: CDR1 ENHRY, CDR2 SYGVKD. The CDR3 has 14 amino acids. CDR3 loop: CAISEWSSGYEQYF. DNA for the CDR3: TGTGCCATCAGTGAGTGGTCTAGCGGCTACGAGCAGTACTTC.

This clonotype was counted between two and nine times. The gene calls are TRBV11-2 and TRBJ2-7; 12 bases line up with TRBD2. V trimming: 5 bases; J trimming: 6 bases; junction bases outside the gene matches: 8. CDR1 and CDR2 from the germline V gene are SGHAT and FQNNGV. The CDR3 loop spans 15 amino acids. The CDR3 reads CASSQVTSGRSEQYF. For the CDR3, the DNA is TGTGCCAGCAGCCAAGTGACTAGCGGGAGAAGCGAGCAGTACTTC.

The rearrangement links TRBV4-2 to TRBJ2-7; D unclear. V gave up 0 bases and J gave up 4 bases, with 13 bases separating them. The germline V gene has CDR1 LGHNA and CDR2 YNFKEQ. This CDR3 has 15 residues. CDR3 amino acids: CASSQDNGKMYEQYF. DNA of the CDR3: TGTGCCAGCAGCCAAGATAATGGTAAGATGTACGAGCAGTACTTC.

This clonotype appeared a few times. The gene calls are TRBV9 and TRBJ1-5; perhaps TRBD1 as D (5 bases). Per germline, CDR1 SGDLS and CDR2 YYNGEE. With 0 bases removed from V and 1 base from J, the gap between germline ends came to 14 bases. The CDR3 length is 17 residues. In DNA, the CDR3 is TGTGCCAGCAGCGTAGGTCAGGGTTTGGACAGCAATCAGCCCCAGCATTTT. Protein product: CASSVGQGLDSNQPQHF. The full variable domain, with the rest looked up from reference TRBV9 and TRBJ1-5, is DSGVTQTPKHLITATGQRVTLRCSPRSGDLSVYWYQQSLDQGLQFLIQYYNGEERAKGNILERFSAQQFPDLHSELNLSSLELGDSALYFCASSVGQGLDSNQPQHFGDGTRLSIL.

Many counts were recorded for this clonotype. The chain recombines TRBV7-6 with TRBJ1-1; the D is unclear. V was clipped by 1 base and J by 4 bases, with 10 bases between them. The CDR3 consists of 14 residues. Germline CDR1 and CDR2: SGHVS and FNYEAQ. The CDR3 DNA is TGTGCCAGCAGCTTAGGGGGAAGGGTCACTGAAGCTTTCTTT. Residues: CASSLGGRVTEAFF.

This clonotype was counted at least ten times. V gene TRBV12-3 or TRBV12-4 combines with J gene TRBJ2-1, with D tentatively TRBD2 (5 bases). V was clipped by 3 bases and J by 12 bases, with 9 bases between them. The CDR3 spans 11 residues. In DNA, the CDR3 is TGTGCCAGCAGTTTTGGGAGTGTGCAGTTCTTC. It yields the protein CASSFGSVQFF.

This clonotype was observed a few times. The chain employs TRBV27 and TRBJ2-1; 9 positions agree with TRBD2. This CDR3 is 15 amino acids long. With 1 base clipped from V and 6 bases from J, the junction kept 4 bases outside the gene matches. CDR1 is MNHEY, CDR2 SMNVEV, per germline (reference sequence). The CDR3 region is CASSLFAGGPNEQFF. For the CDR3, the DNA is TGTGCCAGCAGTTTATTTGCGGGAGGGCCCAATGAGCAGTTCTTC.

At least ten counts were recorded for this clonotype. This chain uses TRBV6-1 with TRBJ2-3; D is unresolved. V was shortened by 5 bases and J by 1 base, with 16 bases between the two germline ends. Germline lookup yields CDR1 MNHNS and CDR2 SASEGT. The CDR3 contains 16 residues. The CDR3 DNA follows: TGTGCCAGCAGTCCCTACCGTGGTCGACGCACAGATACGCAGTATTTT. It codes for CASSPYRGRRTDTQYF.

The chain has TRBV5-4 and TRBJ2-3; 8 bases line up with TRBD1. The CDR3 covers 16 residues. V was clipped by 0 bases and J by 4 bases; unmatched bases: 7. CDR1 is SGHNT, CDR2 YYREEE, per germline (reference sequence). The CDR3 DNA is TGTGCCAGCAGCTTGGATGGCAGGGGGCGGGCAGATACGCAGTATTTT. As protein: CASSLDGRGRADTQYF.

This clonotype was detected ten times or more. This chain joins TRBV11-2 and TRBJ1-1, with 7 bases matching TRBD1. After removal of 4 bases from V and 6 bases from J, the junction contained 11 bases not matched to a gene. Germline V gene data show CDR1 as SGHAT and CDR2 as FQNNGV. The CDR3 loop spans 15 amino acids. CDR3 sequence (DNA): TGTGCCAGCAGCTCCCTGGGACAGAGAAGCTCTGAAGCTTTCTTT. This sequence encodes CASSSLGQRSSEAFF.

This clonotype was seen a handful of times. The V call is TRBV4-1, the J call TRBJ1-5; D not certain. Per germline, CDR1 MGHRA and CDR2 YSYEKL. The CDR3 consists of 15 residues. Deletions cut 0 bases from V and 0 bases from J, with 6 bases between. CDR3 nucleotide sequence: TGCGCCAGCAGCCAAGACGCCCTTAGCAATCAGCCCCAGCATTTT. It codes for CASSQDALSNQPQHF.

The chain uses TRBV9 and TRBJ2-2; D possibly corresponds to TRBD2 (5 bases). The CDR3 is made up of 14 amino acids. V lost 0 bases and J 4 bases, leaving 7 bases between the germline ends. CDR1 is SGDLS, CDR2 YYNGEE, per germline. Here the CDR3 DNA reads TGTGCCAGCAGCGTAGTAGGAGGCACCGGGGAGCTGTTTTTT. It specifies CASSVVGGTGELFF.

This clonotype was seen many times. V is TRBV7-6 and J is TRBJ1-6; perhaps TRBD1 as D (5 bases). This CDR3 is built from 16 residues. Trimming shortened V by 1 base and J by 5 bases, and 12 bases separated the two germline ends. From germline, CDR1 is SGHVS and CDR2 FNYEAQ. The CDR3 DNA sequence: TGTGCCAGCAGCTTAGTGGGGGTACGGAATAATTCACCCCTCCACTTT. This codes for CASSLVGVRNNSPLHF.

CDR3 in DNA: TGTGCCAGTCAGGGGGGACAGGGGGCTAAAGCTTTCTTT. Translating it yields CASQGGQGAKAFF. This chain uses TRBV25-1 with TRBJ1-1, with 12 bases lining up with TRBD1. The CDR3 consists of 13 residues. Germline loops: CDR1 MGHDK, CDR2 SYGVNS. Germline trimming cut 9 bases from V and 9 bases from J; bases unmatched to any gene: 8.

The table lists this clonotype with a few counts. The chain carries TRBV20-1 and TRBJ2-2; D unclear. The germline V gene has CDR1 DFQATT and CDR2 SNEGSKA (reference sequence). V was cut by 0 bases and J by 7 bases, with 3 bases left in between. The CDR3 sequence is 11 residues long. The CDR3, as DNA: TGCAGTGCTAGAGAGAGCGGGGAGCTGTTTTTT. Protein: CSARESGELFF.